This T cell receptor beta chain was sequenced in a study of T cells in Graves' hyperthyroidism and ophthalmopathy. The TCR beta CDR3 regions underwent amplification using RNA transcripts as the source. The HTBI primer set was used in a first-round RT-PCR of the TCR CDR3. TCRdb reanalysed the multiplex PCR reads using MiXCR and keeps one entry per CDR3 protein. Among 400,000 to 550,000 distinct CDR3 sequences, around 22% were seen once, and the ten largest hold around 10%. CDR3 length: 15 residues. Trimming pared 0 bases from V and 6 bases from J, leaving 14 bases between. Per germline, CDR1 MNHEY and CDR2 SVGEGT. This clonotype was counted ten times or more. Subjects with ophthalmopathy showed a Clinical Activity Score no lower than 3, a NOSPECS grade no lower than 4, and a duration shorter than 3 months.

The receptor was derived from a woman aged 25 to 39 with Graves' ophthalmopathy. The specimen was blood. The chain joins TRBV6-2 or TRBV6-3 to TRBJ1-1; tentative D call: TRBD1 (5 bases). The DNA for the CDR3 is TGTGCCAGCAGTTACTCCCGACAGCCTTTCGCTGAAGCTTTCTTT. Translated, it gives CASSYSRQPFAEAFF.